These T cell receptor beta chains were read from a single sample in a study of blood T cell repertoires in COVID-19. This table comes from immunoSEQ multiplex PCR, and its TCRdb copy is limited to in-frame clones, with some not included. The sample lists around 340,000 clones; around 90% were seen once. Sequenced input: peripheral blood. Receptors were obtained from a woman aged 55-69 years with COVID-19, enrolled during active disease. The CDR3 runs from the conserved cysteine through the conserved F or W. D genes are given only for firm matches. The size entry is marked missing in some rows and otherwise reads once, few, many or a size class.

v_gene,d_gene,j_gene,abundance,CDR3aa,CDR3nt
TRBV19,TRBD1,TRBJ1-5,-,CASSMGRGSQPQHF,TGTGCCAGTAGTATGGGCAGGGGGTCTCAGCCCCAGCATTTT
TRBV5-1,TRBD2,TRBJ2-1,-,CASSPSGGVYNEQFF,TGCGCCAGCAGCCCTAGCGGGGGGGTATACAATGAGCAGTTCTTC
TRBV29-1,TRBD2,TRBJ2-3,-,CSGRLAGASDTQYF,TGCAGCGGCCGACTAGCGGGGGCGTCGGATACGCAGTATTTT
TRBV3-1/TRBV3-2,-,TRBJ2-1,-,CASSLVTGGRGDEQFF,TGTGCCAGCAGCCTCGTTACGGGGGGCCGGGGCGATGAGCAGTTCTTC
TRBV4-1,-,TRBJ1-5,-,CASSQAQGNQPQHF,TGCGCCAGCAGCCAAGCACAGGGAAATCAGCCCCAGCATTTT
TRBV7-6,-,TRBJ2-7,-,CASSSSSLPLLEQYF,TGTGCCAGCAGCTCCAGTAGCCTTCCCCTCCTCGAGCAGTACTTC
TRBV11-1,-,TRBJ1-5,-,CASSLDRSGNQPQHF,TGTGCCAGCAGCTTAGACAGGAGCGGCAATCAGCCCCAGCATTTT
TRBV2,TRBD1,TRBJ2-5,-,CASSGGTGAKETQYF,TGTGCCAGCAGCGGAGGTACAGGGGCTAAGGAGACCCAGTACTTC
TRBV7-2,-,TRBJ2-3,once,CASSRRGRKNTDTQYF,TGTGCCAGCAGTCGCAGGGGTCGGAAGAACACAGATACGCAGTATTTT
TRBV6-5,-,TRBJ2-7,-,CASYGRQGVNEQYF,TGTGCCAGCTACGGGAGACAGGGAGTCAACGAGCAGTACTTC
TRBV24-1,TRBD1,TRBJ1-1,-,CATSDPTGGVTEAFF,TGTGCCACCAGTGACCCGACAGGGGGGGTCACTGAAGCTTTCTTT
TRBV12-3/TRBV12-4,-,TRBJ1-2,-,CASSLEEGYGYTF,TGTGCCAGCAGTTTGGAGGAGGGCTATGGCTACACCTTC
TRBV7-2,-,TRBJ2-3,-,CASSFQGPDTQYF,TGTGCCAGCAGCTTCCAGGGTCCAGATACGCAGTATTTT
TRBV5-1,-,TRBJ1-1,-,CASNDQGFTEAFF,TGCGCCAGCAACGACCAGGGATTCACTGAAGCTTTCTTT
TRBV28,-,TRBJ2-4,-,CASSFDWAKNIQYF,TGTGCCAGCAGTTTCGACTGGGCCAAAAACATTCAGTACTTC
TRBV5-1,-,TRBJ1-4,-,CASSYGGAVGEKLFF,TGCGCCAGCAGCTATGGGGGGGCAGTTGGCGAAAAACTGTTTTTT
TRBV5-6,TRBD1,TRBJ1-6,-,CASSARDRHSPLHF,TGTGCCAGCAGCGCTAGGGACAGGCATTCACCCCTCCACTTT
TRBV5-1,-,TRBJ2-7,-,CASSFRQGPHEQYF,TGCGCCAGCAGCTTCCGCCAGGGTCCCCACGAGCAGTACTTC
TRBV10-1,-,TRBJ1-5,-,CASSAAGKESNQPQHF,TGCGCCAGCAGCGCAGCGGGGAAGGAGAGCAATCAGCCCCAGCATTTT
TRBV7-3,-,TRBJ2-7,once,CASSGSGRGELYF,TGTGCCAGCAGCGGAAGCGGCAGGGGGGAACTGTACTTC
TRBV14,TRBD2,TRBJ2-2,-,CASSQVQRGVRTGELFF,TGTGCCAGCAGCCAAGTCCAGCGGGGGGTTCGGACCGGGGAGCTGTTTTTT
TRBV2,TRBD1,TRBJ1-1,few,CASRVGQGPTEAFF,TGTGCCAGCAGAGTGGGACAGGGCCCCACTGAAGCTTTCTTT
TRBV29-1,TRBD1,TRBJ1-1,once,CSVEAGGYTEAFF,TGCAGCGTTGAGGCAGGGGGTTATACTGAAGCTTTCTTT
TRBV7-9,-,TRBJ1-4,once,CASSRDTPNEKLFF,TGTGCCAGCAGTCGGGACACCCCTAATGAAAAACTGTTTTTT
TRBV25-1,TRBD1,TRBJ1-4,-,CASSVTGGYEKLFF,TGTGCCAGCAGTGTGACAGGGGGCTATGAAAAACTGTTTTTT
TRBV6-5,-,TRBJ1-5,-,CATGGNQPQHF,TGTGCCACCGGAGGCAATCAGCCCCAGCATTTT
TRBV6-5,TRBD1,TRBJ1-2,-,CASRGTGEVGYTF,TGTGCCAGCAGGGGGACAGGGGAGGTTGGCTACACCTTC
TRBV2,TRBD1,TRBJ1-6,-,CASSDMSRGLGFSPLHF,TGTGCCAGCAGTGATATGTCGAGGGGGCTCGGATTCTCACCCCTCCACTTT
TRBV18,TRBD1,TRBJ1-2,-,CASSPQGQSLNYGYTF,TGTGCCAGCTCACCCCAGGGACAGAGCCTTAACTATGGCTACACCTTC
TRBV28,-,TRBJ2-7,-,CASSSGGSPNYEQYF,TGTGCCAGCAGTTCCGGAGGAAGCCCGAACTACGAGCAGTACTTC
TRBV20-1,-,TRBJ2-3,-,CSASPEIDTQYF,TGCAGTGCTAGTCCAGAAATAGATACGCAGTATTTT
TRBV9,TRBD2,TRBJ2-5,-,CASSYSGGYQETQYF,TGTGCCAGCAGCTATAGCGGGGGGTACCAAGAGACCCAGTACTTC
TRBV27,-,TRBJ1-2,-,CASSFEPGSGYGYTF,TGTGCCAGCAGTTTTGAGCCAGGGTCGGGCTATGGCTACACCTTC
TRBV3-1/TRBV3-2,-,TRBJ2-1,few,CASSHHGGYNEQFF,TGTGCCAGCAGCCACCACGGGGGCTACAATGAGCAGTTCTTC
TRBV6-5,-,TRBJ2-2,-,CASKRSNTGELFF,TGTGCCAGCAAACGGAGCAATACCGGGGAGCTGTTTTTT
TRBV7-2,-,TRBJ1-2,-,CASSRKGGYTF,TGTGCCAGCAGCCGAAAGGGGGGCTACACCTTC
TRBV29-1,-,TRBJ2-1,-,CSVEPYGVGSYNEQFF,TGCAGCGTTGAGCCTTACGGGGTTGGCTCCTACAATGAGCAGTTCTTC
TRBV13,-,TRBJ2-3,-,CASSLHAGKPTDTQYF,TGTGCCAGCAGCTTGCATGCGGGGAAACCCACAGATACGCAGTATTTT
TRBV10-1,TRBD2,TRBJ2-1,-,CASSGVAGLSSYNEQFF,TGCGCCAGCAGTGGGGTAGCGGGGCTTAGCTCCTACAATGAGCAGTTCTTC
TRBV5-5,-,TRBJ1-3,-,CASSPAGPLSGNTIYF,TGTGCCAGCAGCCCCGCAGGGCCGCTCTCTGGAAACACCATATATTTT
TRBV10-3,TRBD1,TRBJ1-1,-,CAISQQGTNTEAFF,TGTGCCATCAGTCAACAGGGGACGAACACTGAAGCTTTCTTT
TRBV6-4,TRBD1,TRBJ1-1,once,CASSPQGGTEAFF,TGTGCCAGCAGCCCACAGGGGGGGACTGAAGCTTTCTTT
TRBV5-1,TRBD2,TRBJ2-7,once,CASSLTSGGIYEQYF,TGCGCCAGCAGCTTGACTAGCGGGGGGATCTACGAGCAGTACTTC
TRBV10-3,TRBD1,TRBJ1-1,-,CAISPSGTGVPNTEAFF,TGTGCCATCAGTCCCTCTGGGACAGGGGTACCGAACACTGAAGCTTTCTTT
TRBV20-1,-,TRBJ1-2,once,CSASPHYGYTF,TGCAGTGCTAGCCCTCACTATGGCTACACCTTC
TRBV14,-,TRBJ2-1,-,CASSQDFQNNEQFF,TGTGCCAGCAGCCAAGATTTCCAGAACAATGAGCAGTTCTTC
TRBV4-1,TRBD1,TRBJ1-2,-,CASSQETGTGYHYGYTF,TGCGCCAGCAGCCAAGAGACCGGGACAGGGTACCACTATGGCTACACCTTC
TRBV29-1,-,TRBJ2-7,-,CSVHSWGQGYEQYF,TGCAGCGTTCATTCATGGGGGCAGGGTTACGAGCAGTACTTC
TRBV9,TRBD1,TRBJ1-2,-,CASSVGGQDNYGYTF,TGTGCCAGCAGCGTAGGAGGACAGGACAACTATGGCTACACCTTC
TRBV6-5,-,TRBJ1-2,-,CASSSGNYGYTF,TGTGCCAGCAGCTCAGGGAACTATGGCTACACCTTC
TRBV6-5,-,TRBJ1-6,-,CASSSLVGGNSPLHF,TGTGCCAGCAGTTCCCTAGTAGGTGGAAATTCACCCCTCCACTTT
TRBV18,-,TRBJ1-1,-,CASSPPSKSNTEAFF,TGTGCCAGCTCACCACCAAGCAAGAGTAACACTGAAGCTTTCTTT
TRBV7-3,TRBD1,TRBJ2-7,-,CASSLDRGSTYEQYF,TGTGCCAGCAGCTTAGACAGGGGATCGACCTACGAGCAGTACTTC
TRBV5-1,-,TRBJ1-4,-,CASRLGHGNINEKLFF,TGCGCCAGCAGATTGGGACACGGAAATATTAATGAAAAACTGTTTTTT
TRBV5-1,-,TRBJ1-2,few,CASSLLRGAGLSDGYTF,TGCGCCAGCAGCTTGTTACGGGGCGCGGGGCTGTCCGATGGCTACACCTTC
TRBV4-2,-,TRBJ1-1,-,CASSRAGVEAFF,TGTGCCAGCAGCCGGGCGGGGGTGGAAGCTTTCTTT
TRBV6-6,TRBD2,TRBJ2-3,-,CASSYSASGGAISQYF,TGTGCCAGCAGTTACTCGGCTAGCGGGGGGGCCATATCGCAGTATTTT
TRBV19,TRBD2,TRBJ2-1,-,CATTRLAGKEQFF,TGTGCCACCACGAGACTAGCGGGGAAAGAGCAGTTCTTC
TRBV3-1/TRBV3-2,TRBD2,TRBJ2-2,-,CASSQVLAGDTGELFF,TGTGCCAGCAGCCAAGTACTAGCGGGGGACACCGGGGAGCTGTTTTTT
TRBV6-2/TRBV6-3,-,TRBJ1-1,once,CASSYSWAFEAFF,TGTGCCAGCAGTTACTCTTGGGCCTTTGAAGCTTTCTTT